The TCR beta chain described here comes from a study of blood T cell repertoires in COVID-19 (TCRdb year 2020). A note on the overall study: The collaborator samples originated in the United States, Italy and Spain and spanned the acute and convalescent phases of COVID-19. Samples came from the ongoing ImmuneRACE study (first 160 participants) plus 1,254 subjects from 6 global collaborators. The repertoires were released in a freely available public database intended as a resource for research on the immune response to SARS-CoV-2. Subjects who had been exposed to COVID-19, were actively infected with it, or had recovered from it provided the deeply sampled blood TCRbeta repertoires that made up the dataset. Where available, HLA class I and class II types were obtained from metadata supplied by the sample provider rather than from assay-based typing. The sample metadata nearly always contained a de-identified subject ID, COVID-19 status, age in years and sex. The prospective study material was composed of cDNA or gDNA derived from T cells, B-cell-depleted T cells, or PBMCs.

On the study overall, not on this receptor specifically: Clinical and demographic metadata were provided uncurated, with the amount varying by source and participant.

TCRbeta CDR3 regions were amplified from genomic DNA by means of the immunoSEQ Assay, a bias-controlled multiplex PCR. The study's own analysis went as follows. Nucleated cell counts per sample were estimated from amplification of reference gene primers within the assay. To quantify the absolute abundance of each unique TCRbeta CDR3 rearrangement, sequence reads were collapsed and filtered. For each sample, productive Simpson clonality was calculated as the square root of Simpson's diversity index across productive rearrangements. Held by TCRdb, this immuneACCESS table contains in-frame sequences only and omits some clones. Under half of the omission traces to an unresolved V gene where checked; the cause of the rest is unknown. That table gives V, J and clone size, and the DNA gave D and trimming. The sample table shows around 65,000 clones, and roughly 91% are seen once. The leading ten clones occupy around 1.5% of the sample.

Regarding this clone: The target of this receptor is not known. Base qualities are not provided; no much larger clone lies one nucleotide away.

CDR1 LNHDA and CDR2 SQIVND are derived from the germline V gene (reference sequence). V gives up 5 bases and J gives up 7 bases, and the segment between their germline ends measures 20 bases. Measured from the cysteine to the phenylalanine, the CDR3 is 15 residues long. Of all the DNA, just the CDR3 is kept, 45 bases in frame from base 1. Each collaborating institution followed its own protocols to collect whole blood in K2EDTA tubes. Collaborator samples were shipped for TCRbeta analysis as frozen whole blood, isolated PBMCs, or DNA extracted from either sample type. The sample consisted of peripheral blood. Recombination joined TRBV19 with TRBJ2-5; the best D guess is TRBD2, with 6 bases matching. The sequence was collected from a human donor in a cohort sampled during active COVID-19. The DNA reads TGTGCCAGTAGTTTAGCGACCGGGAGTAAAGGGACCCAGTACTTC. This is translated as CASSLATGSKGTQYF.